A single sample is the source of the 28 T cell receptor beta chains below, sequenced in a study of T-cell reconstitution after alpha-beta-depleted transplantation in children. Unique molecular identifiers were incorporated when the TCRbeta library was constructed. TCRdb re-called the PCR reads through MiXCR, storing one row per CDR3 protein. The sample has a few hundred thousand distinct CDR3 sequences; 9.7% are singletons. The sample consisted of PBMCs from the stem cell graft donor, taken from the stem cell graft. These receptor sequences come from a human donor who donated a stem cell graft to a child with SCID.

This clonotype was recorded many times. V gene TRBV3-1 combines with J gene TRBJ1-5, with a weak D call TRBD1 (5 bases). This CDR3 has 15 residues. The germline V gene has CDR1 LGHDT and CDR2 YNNKEL (reference sequence). The germline V and J ends were trimmed by 9 bases and 9 bases, with 24 bases remaining between them. The CDR3 bases are TGTGCCAGACGTCGACAGCGTCCCCTAATTGGGCCCCAGCATTTT. Translated, it gives CARRRQRPLIGPQHF.

This clonotype was picked up many times. The V and J genes are TRBV18 and TRBJ2-1, with TRBD2 matching over 7 bases. Germline lookup yields CDR1 KGHSH and CDR2 LQKENI. The CDR3 sequence is 16 residues long. V was pared by 3 bases and J by 0 bases, with 5 bases of the junction left unmatched. CDR3 protein: CASSPLAAYSYNEQFF. CDR3 DNA sequence: TGTGCCAGCTCACCGCTAGCGGCCTACTCCTACAATGAGCAGTTCTTC.

This clonotype was recorded at least ten times. The chain recombines TRBV29-1 with TRBJ2-7, with 7 bases fitting TRBD1. J was trimmed by 6 bases and V by 4 bases; bases with no gene match: 12. This CDR3 is 14 amino acids long. Germline CDR1 and CDR2: SQVTM and ANQGSEA. The CDR3 sequence is CSVAGTAGLTEQYF. CDR3 in DNA: TGCAGCGTTGCCGGGACAGCCGGGTTAACCGAGCAGTACTTC.

V gene TRBV12-3 or TRBV12-4 combines with J gene TRBJ2-1, with D perhaps given as TRBD1 or TRBD2 (5 bases each). Trimming took 7 bases from V and 8 from J, leaving 18 bases between them. There are 14 residues in the CDR3. The CDR3 loop is CASTGLRGRDEQFF. CDR3 DNA sequence: TGTGCCAGCACCGGATTGAGGGGCCGGGATGAGCAGTTCTTC.

This clonotype was counted many times. The chain joins TRBV7-9 to TRBJ1-4, with D maybe TRBD1 (6 bases). The CDR3 contains 16 residues. V lost 5 bases to trimming and J lost 4 bases, with 17 bases between them. CDR1 SEHNR and CDR2 FQNEAQ come from the germline V gene (reference sequence). In DNA form, the CDR3 reads TGTGCCAGCAGCGACGCCGGGGGCTATGATAATGAAAAACTGTTTTTT. Protein sequence: CASSDAGGYDNEKLFF.

This clonotype was counted many times. CDR3 coding DNA: TGCAGTGTTGATGGGCAGAGCCAAGAGACCCAGTACTTC. Its protein is CSVDGQSQETQYF. The chain recombines TRBV20-1 with TRBJ2-5; no reliable D call. Trimming shortened V by 7 bases and J by 1 base, and 13 bases separated the two germline ends. Germline CDR1 is DFQATT and CDR2 is SNEGSKA (reference sequence). The CDR3 is 13 amino acids.

This clonotype was seen ten or more times. The chain recombines TRBV5-1 with TRBJ2-2; weak D call: TRBD1 (6 bases). Germline CDR1 reads SGHRS; CDR2 reads YFSETQ. Trimming pared 0 bases from V and 1 base from J, leaving 10 bases between. The CDR3 is made up of 16 amino acids. The CDR3 loop is CASSLALTGNTGELFF. The CDR3 nucleotides are TGCGCCAGCAGCTTGGCGCTGACAGGGAACACCGGGGAGCTGTTTTTT.

CDR3 sequence: CSVEDRGYGYTF. CDR3 DNA sequence: TGCAGCGTTGAAGACAGAGGCTATGGCTACACCTTC. The rearrangement joins TRBV29-1 to TRBJ1-2; unclear D gene. V was shortened by 0 bases and J by 4 bases, with 6 bases between the two germline ends. CDR1 SQVTM and CDR2 ANQGSEA come from the germline V gene. CDR3 length: 12 residues.

This clonotype was observed many times. The rearrangement links TRBV20-1 to TRBJ1-5, with 8 positions matching TRBD1. From germline, CDR1 is DFQATT and CDR2 SNEGSKA (reference sequence). V dropped 5 bases and J dropped 4; count of bases not matched to a gene: 16. This CDR3 comprises 17 residues. CDR3 sequence (DNA): TGCAGTGCTCCCACACTCCGGACAGGGAAGGGAAATCAGCCCCAGCATTTT. Protein: CSAPTLRTGKGNQPQHF.

This clonotype occurred many times. The rearrangement joins TRBV14 to TRBJ1-4; D is uncertain. This CDR3 is 13 amino acids long. Germline V gene data show CDR1 as SGHDN and CDR2 as FVKESK. V gave up 0 bases and J gave up 8 bases, with 7 bases separating them. CDR3 residues: CASSQDNAEKLFF. The CDR3, as DNA: TGTGCCAGCAGCCAAGATAACGCAGAAAAACTGTTTTTT.

The rearrangement links TRBV5-1 to TRBJ1-1; D is perhaps TRBD1 (5 bases). This CDR3 is 14 amino acids long. The germline CDR1 and CDR2 sequences are SGHRS and YFSETQ. Trimming took off 6 bases at V and 3 bases at J, with 15 bases between the two ends. CDR3 residues: CASTLAPGYTEAFF. The CDR3 bases are TGCGCCAGCACCTTAGCCCCAGGGTACACTGAAGCTTTCTTT.

This clonotype came up many times. The chain has TRBV4-1 and TRBJ2-7; TRBD1 agrees at 7 bases. Germline CDR1 reads MGHRA; CDR2 reads YSYEKL. The CDR3 loop spans 14 amino acids. The V gene end was trimmed by 0 bases and the J gene end by 3 bases; junction bases not matched to a gene: 2. The CDR3 nucleotides are TGCGCCAGCAGCCAAGAGGACAGGATCTACGAGCAGTACTTC. Amino acid sequence: CASSQEDRIYEQYF.

There are many counts of this clonotype. The chain uses TRBV7-3 and TRBJ1-5; D remains ambiguous. V lost 1 base, J lost 1 base, and 5 bases lay in between. The germline V gene has CDR1 SGHTA and CDR2 FQGTGA. The CDR3 consists of 14 residues. CDR3 DNA sequence: TGTGCCAGCAGCTTAAAAGCCAGCAATCAGCCCCAGCATTTT. This codes for CASSLKASNQPQHF.

Many counts were recorded for this clonotype. The chain couples TRBV24-1 to TRBJ1-1; perhaps TRBD1 as D (5 bases). Trimming took 4 bases from V and 0 from J, leaving 20 bases between them. Germline CDR1 and CDR2: KGHDR and SFDVKD. CDR3 length: 18 residues. The chain's CDR3 is CATSEAPGRGSMNTEAFF. Written as DNA, the CDR3 is TGTGCCACCAGTGAAGCTCCCGGGAGGGGATCTATGAACACTGAAGCTTTCTTT.

This clonotype was counted many times. V and J are TRBV11-2 and TRBJ1-1; TRBD1 agrees at 7 bases. The CDR3 totals 13 residues. V shed 6 bases and J 5 bases; nucleotides not matched to a gene: 6. CDR1 and CDR2 from the germline V gene are SGHAT and FQNNGV. The CDR3 is CASRRQGRTEAFF. CDR3 DNA sequence: TGTGCCAGCAGAAGACAGGGAAGGACTGAAGCTTTCTTT. Full variable domain (rest looked up from reference TRBV11-2 and TRBJ1-1): EAGVAQSPRYKIIEKRQSVAFWCNPISGHATLYWYQQILGQGPKLLIQFQNNGVVDDSQLPKDRFSAERLKGVDSTLKIQPAKLEDSAVYLCASRRQGRTEAFFGQGTRLTVV.

This clonotype was found many times. V gene TRBV11-1 combines with J gene TRBJ2-1, with D perhaps given as TRBD1 or TRBD2 (6 bases each). V lost 5 bases to trimming and J lost 5 bases, with 25 bases between them. The CDR3 has 18 amino acids. Per the germline V gene, CDR1 is SGHAT and CDR2 is FQDESV (reference sequence). The CDR3 sequence is CASSPRVGGRDTNNEQFF. Here the CDR3 DNA reads TGTGCCAGCAGCCCGAGGGTTGGGGGGCGCGACACAAACAATGAGCAGTTCTTC.

In its sample, this clonotype was seen a few times. The chain combines TRBV7-6 with TRBJ2-7; D not certain. The germline V gene encodes CDR1 SGHVS and CDR2 FNYEAQ. This CDR3 is 14 amino acids long. The ends were cut back, 7 bases at V and 0 bases at J, with 13 bases in the middle. In DNA, the CDR3 is TGTGCCAGCACCCAAAGGCCCCTCTCCTACGAGCAGTACTTC. Its protein is CASTQRPLSYEQYF.

This clonotype was recorded at least ten times. The V and J genes are TRBV7-2 and TRBJ1-6; D is possibly TRBD1 (6 bases). This CDR3 spans 16 amino acids. Trimming removed 5 bases from V and 16 bases from J, with 27 bases in between. CDR1 SGHTA and CDR2 FQGNSA come from the germline V gene. This CDR3 reads CASSLVLGAAPSLLHF. DNA of the CDR3: TGTGCCAGCAGCCTCGTTCTGGGGGCTGCCCCGTCGCTTCTCCACTTT. The entire variable domain, with the rest obtained from reference TRBV7-2 and TRBJ1-6, is as follows: GAGVSQSPSNKVTEKGKDVELRCDPISGHTALYWYRQSLGQGLEFLIYFQGNSAPDKSGLPSDRFSAERTGGSVSTLTIQRTQQEDSAVYLCASSLVLGAAPSLLHFGNGTRLTVT.

This clonotype was counted at least ten times. The chain recombines TRBV20-1 with TRBJ2-1; tentatively, D is TRBD1 or TRBD2 (5 bases each). V dropped 5 bases and J dropped 5 bases, with 19 bases sitting between them. The CDR3 runs to 15 residues. The germline V gene encodes CDR1 DFQATT and CDR2 SNEGSKA (reference sequence). CDR3: CSAVGLRRAHNEQFF. The CDR3 DNA sequence: TGCAGTGCTGTGGGGCTAAGGCGGGCCCACAATGAGCAGTTCTTC.

The chain employs TRBV7-9 and TRBJ2-6; D gene uncertain. The V end lost 2 bases, the J end lost 2 bases, and 7 bases lay between the germline ends. The V gene's germline CDR1 is SEHNR and CDR2 FQNEAQ (reference sequence). The CDR3 has 15 amino acids. The CDR3: CASSLTVAGANVLTF. The DNA for the CDR3 is TGTGCCAGCAGCTTAACCGTTGCTGGGGCCAACGTCCTGACTTTC.

At least ten counts were recorded for this clonotype. V is TRBV12-3 or TRBV12-4 and J is TRBJ2-7, with unresolved D. Deletions cut 2 bases from V and 6 bases from J, with 8 bases between. The CDR3 extends over 12 amino acids. In DNA form, the CDR3 reads TGTGCCAGCAGTTTAATTGCCGTCGAGCAGTACTTC. This gives the protein CASSLIAVEQYF.

The J gene is TRBJ2-1, the V gene TRBV19, with D perhaps assigned TRBD1 or TRBD2 (7 bases each). The CDR3 runs to 16 residues. Trimming took 3 bases from V and 4 from J, leaving 16 bases between them. Per the germline V gene, CDR1 is LNHDA and CDR2 is SQIVND (reference sequence). DNA of the CDR3: TGTGCCAGTAGTATGTCAGGGGGGGGTTTTTACAATGAGCAGTTCTTC. The encoded protein is CASSMSGGGFYNEQFF.

This clonotype was detected many times. The genes are TRBV5-6 and TRBJ1-1, with D perhaps matching TRBD1 (5 bases). CDR3 length: 15 amino acids. Germline V gene lookup returns CDR1 SGHDT and CDR2 YYEEEE. Trimming left V 4 bases short and J 4 bases short, with 17 bases between. This chain's CDR3 is CASSRGAAWGTEAFF. Written as DNA, the CDR3 is TGTGCCAGCAGCCGAGGGGCAGCCTGGGGCACTGAAGCTTTCTTT.

The chain has TRBV7-2 and TRBJ1-5; D gene unclear. Trimming left V 1 base short and J 0 bases short, with 7 bases between. The CDR3 loop spans 15 amino acids. Looked up from germline, CDR1 is SGHTA and CDR2 is FQGNSA. CDR3 region: CASSLEGHSNQPQHF. CDR3 DNA: TGTGCCAGCAGCTTAGAGGGTCATAGCAATCAGCCCCAGCATTTT.

This clonotype was detected ten times or more. The chain is built from TRBV27 and TRBJ2-4, with D hard to call. The germline CDR1 and CDR2 sequences are MNHEY and SMNVEV (reference sequence). Trimming removed 8 bases at V and 3 bases at J, with 11 bases between. This CDR3 has 13 amino acids. The CDR3 reads CASCNWDKNIQYF. In DNA, the CDR3 is TGTGCCAGCTGTAATTGGGACAAAAACATTCAGTACTTC.

The chain links TRBV20-1 to TRBJ1-1, with 8 bases matching TRBD1. The V segment lost 2 bases and the J segment 4 bases; nucleotides outside the gene matches: 6. Per germline, CDR1 DFQATT and CDR2 SNEGSKA (reference sequence). The CDR3 is made up of 14 amino acids. The DNA for the CDR3 is TGCAGTGCTAGATGGGCCAGGGGGCCCACTGAAGCTTTCTTT. The encoded protein is CSARWARGPTEAFF.

This chain uses TRBV20-1 with TRBJ1-2; D possibly corresponds to TRBD1 (6 bases). The germline CDR1 and CDR2 sequences are DFQATT and SNEGSKA (reference sequence). V gave up 2 bases and J gave up 4 bases, with 14 bases separating them. The CDR3 sequence is 14 residues long. The CDR3 region has the DNA TGCAGTGCTAGACCCTCGGCAGGGGCCTATGGCTACACCTTC. This sequence encodes CSARPSAGAYGYTF.

Ten or more counts support this clonotype. The chain couples TRBV2 to TRBJ2-2; D call uncertain. Between the trimmed V and J ends, which lost 10 bases and 2 bases, there was a span of 14 bases. Germline-derived CDR1 and CDR2 are SNHLY and FYNNEI. The CDR3 spans 14 residues. The CDR3 nucleotides are TGTGCCACCAAGGGTCAGCTTAACACCGGGGAGCTGTTTTTT. This sequence encodes CATKGQLNTGELFF. Using reference TRBV2 and TRBJ2-2 for the parts outside the CDR3, the full variable domain is EPEVTQTPSHQVTQMGQEVILRCVPISNHLYFYWYRQILGQKVEFLVSFYNNEISEKSEIFDDQFSVERPDGSNFTLKIRSTKLEDSAMYFCATKGQLNTGELFFGEGSRLTVL.